Listed here are 8 T cell receptor beta chains from one sample, sequenced in a study of spatial heterogeneity in lung cancer. The time point was: sample taken at primary tumor resection. TCRdb processed the 5' RACE reads anew with MiXCR; each CDR3 protein has one entry. Of 40,000 to 45,000 distinct CDR3 sequences in the sample, roughly an eighth were seen once. Sequenced here: PBMCs, sampled at surgery. All receptors come from a male donor with early-stage non-small cell lung cancer.

This clonotype was detected only a few times. V usage is TRBV28 and J usage is TRBJ2-3; 13 bases are shared with TRBD2. CDR1 and CDR2 (germline): MDHEN, SYDVKM. The CDR3 consists of 19 residues. Trimming at V came to 6 bases and at J to 0 bases, leaving 12 bases not matched to a gene. This chain's CDR3 is CASRDSGTSGKASTDTQYF. The CDR3 nucleotides are TGTGCCAGCAGGGACTCGGGGACTAGCGGGAAGGCTAGCACAGATACGCAGTATTTT. Full variable domain (rest looked up from reference TRBV28 and TRBJ2-3): DVKVTQSSRYLVKRTGEKVFLECVQDMDHENMFWYRQDPGLGLRLIYFSYDVKMKEKGDIPEGYSVSREKKERFSLILESASTNQTSMYLCASRDSGTSGKASTDTQYFGPGTRLTVL.

This clonotype has a handful of counts. This chain connects TRBV10-3 to TRBJ2-7; D perhaps matches TRBD2 (6 bases). Germline values: CDR1 ENHRY, CDR2 SYGVKD. V shed 8 bases and J shed 2 bases, with 19 bases lying between them. The CDR3 extends over 15 amino acids. In nucleotides, the CDR3 is TGTGCCATCGGACGACTTAGTAGCGGAGCCTACGAGCAGTACTTC. It encodes CAIGRLSSGAYEQYF.

This clonotype was detected many times. This chain connects TRBV7-8 to TRBJ2-3, with TRBD2 as a possible D gene (5 bases). V lost 3 bases and J 5 bases, leaving 15 bases between the germline ends. The CDR3 has 15 residues. Germline-derived CDR1 and CDR2 are SGHVS and FQNEAQ. CDR3 residues: CASSLRVPRGDTQYF. CDR3 nucleotides: TGTGCCAGCAGCTTGCGAGTGCCCCGGGGAGATACGCAGTATTTT.

The chain links TRBV27 to TRBJ2-1; a weak D match, TRBD2 (6 bases). Between the trimmed V and J ends, which lost 4 bases and 5 bases, there was a span of 12 bases. Per the germline V gene, CDR1 is MNHEY and CDR2 is SMNVEV (reference sequence). CDR3 length: 14 residues. The CDR3: CASSYTGRDNEQFF. The CDR3 DNA sequence: TGTGCCAGCAGTTATACCGGGAGAGACAATGAGCAGTTCTTC.

The V and J genes are TRBV20-1 and TRBJ1-5; no firm D call. V was trimmed by 0 bases and J by 5 bases, leaving 8 bases between them. CDR1 is DFQATT, CDR2 SNEGSKA, per germline (reference sequence). The CDR3 consists of 13 residues. As DNA, the CDR3 is TGCAGTGCTAGAGATCGGGAGCATCAGCCCCAGCATTTT. Its translation is CSARDREHQPQHF.

The chain links TRBV3-1 to TRBJ1-2; D may be TRBD1 (6 bases). The CDR3 consists of 16 residues. V lost 2 bases to trimming and J lost 8 bases, with 21 bases between them. Germline CDR1 reads LGHDT; CDR2 reads YNNKEL (reference sequence). CDR3 in DNA: TGTGCCAGCAGCCAACTCCGGGACACCTTATCGGGAGGCTACACCTTC. It translates to CASSQLRDTLSGGYTF. Looking up the rest from reference TRBV3-1 and TRBJ1-2 gives the full variable domain: DTAVSQTPKYLVTQMGNDKSIKCEQNLGHDTMYWYKQDSKKFLKIMFSYNNKELIINETVPNRFSPKSPDKAHLNLHINSLELGDSAVYFCASSQLRDTLSGGYTFGSGTRLTVV.

Written as DNA, the CDR3 is TGCAGTGCTAGTCCCCCGCAGGGCCGAACTGAAGCTTTCTTT. This sequence encodes CSASPPQGRTEAFF. V and J are TRBV20-1 and TRBJ1-1, with D possibly matching TRBD1 (5 bases). The CDR3 spans 14 residues. Trimming left V 3 bases short and J 5 bases short, with 16 bases between. The germline gives CDR1 DFQATT, CDR2 SNEGSKA (reference sequence).

The chain recombines TRBV18 with TRBJ1-6; D is possibly TRBD1 (5 bases). V was shortened by 3 bases and J by 3 bases, with 12 bases between the two germline ends. The CDR3 runs 16 residues. Germline loops: CDR1 KGHSH, CDR2 LQKENI. In DNA form, the CDR3 reads TGTGCCAGCTCACCCTCCGCAGGGAACTATAATTCACCCCTCCACTTT. Translated, it gives CASSPSAGNYNSPLHF. The variable domain in full, completed from reference TRBV18 and TRBJ1-6, reads NAGVMQNPRHLVRRRGQEARLRCSPMKGHSHVYWYRQLPEEGLKFMVYLQKENIIDESGMPKERFSAEFPKEGPSILRIQQVVRGDSAAYFCASSPSAGNYNSPLHFGNGTRLTVT.